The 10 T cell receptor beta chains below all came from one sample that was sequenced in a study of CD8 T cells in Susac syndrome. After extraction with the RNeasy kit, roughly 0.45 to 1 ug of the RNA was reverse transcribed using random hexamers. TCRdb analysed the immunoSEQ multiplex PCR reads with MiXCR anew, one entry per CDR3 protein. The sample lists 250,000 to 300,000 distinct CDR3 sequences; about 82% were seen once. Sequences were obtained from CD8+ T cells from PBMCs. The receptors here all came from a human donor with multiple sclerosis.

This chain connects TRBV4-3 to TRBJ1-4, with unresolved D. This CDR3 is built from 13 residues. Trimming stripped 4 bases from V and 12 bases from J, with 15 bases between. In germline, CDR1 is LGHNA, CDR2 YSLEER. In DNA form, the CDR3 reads TGCGCCAGCAGCCCGATAGGGCAGGCTGAACTGTTTTTT. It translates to CASSPIGQAELFF.

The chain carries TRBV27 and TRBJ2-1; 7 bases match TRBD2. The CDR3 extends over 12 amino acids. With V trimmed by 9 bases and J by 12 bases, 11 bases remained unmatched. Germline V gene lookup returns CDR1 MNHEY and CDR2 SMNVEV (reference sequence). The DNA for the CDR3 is TGTGCCAGTCGGGAGGCCGGCAACGGGCAGTTCTTC. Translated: CASREAGNGQFF.

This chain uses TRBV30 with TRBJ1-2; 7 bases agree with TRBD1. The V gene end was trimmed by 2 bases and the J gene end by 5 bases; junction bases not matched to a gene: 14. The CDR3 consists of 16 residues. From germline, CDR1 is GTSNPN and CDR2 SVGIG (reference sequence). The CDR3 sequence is CAWSPQGVFSWYGYTF. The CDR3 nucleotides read TGTGCCTGGAGTCCCCAGGGGGTATTTTCCTGGTATGGCTACACCTTC.

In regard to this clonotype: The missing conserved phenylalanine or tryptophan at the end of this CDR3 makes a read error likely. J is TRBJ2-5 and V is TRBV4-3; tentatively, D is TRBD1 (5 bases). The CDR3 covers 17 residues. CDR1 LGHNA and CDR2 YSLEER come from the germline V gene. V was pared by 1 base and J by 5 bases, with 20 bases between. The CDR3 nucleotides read TGCGCCAGCAGCCAAGGTTACGGACAAAGTATGGTCGAGACCCAGTACGTC. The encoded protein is CASSQGYGQSMVETQYV.

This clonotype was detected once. The chain's CDR3 is CASSLELAEQFF. The CDR3 bases are TGTGCCAGCAGCTTAGAACTAGCTGAGCAGTTCTTC. The rearrangement joins TRBV7-9 to TRBJ2-1, with a tentative D call TRBD2 (6 bases). V shed 1 base and J shed 9 bases, with 7 bases lying between them. The CDR3 has 12 residues. Germline CDR1 reads SEHNR; CDR2 reads FQNEAQ (reference sequence).

The CDR3 nucleotides read TGTGCCAGCAGCTTAGACGGGCCAGGACAGTCGGGCGATGAGGGACTGTTTTTT. Encoded protein: CASSLDGPGQSGDEGLFF. The chain carries TRBV11-2 and TRBJ1-4; perhaps TRBD1 as D (6 bases). Per the germline V gene, CDR1 is SGHAT and CDR2 is FQNNGV. The CDR3 loop spans 18 amino acids. Trimming took 0 bases from V and 13 from J, leaving 27 bases between them.

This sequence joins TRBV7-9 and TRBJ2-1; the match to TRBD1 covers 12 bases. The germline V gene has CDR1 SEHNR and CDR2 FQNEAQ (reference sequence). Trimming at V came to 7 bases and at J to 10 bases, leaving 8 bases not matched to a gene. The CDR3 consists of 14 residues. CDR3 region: CASIFFGTGGEQFF. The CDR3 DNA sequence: TGTGCCAGCATCTTCTTCGGGACAGGGGGCGAGCAGTTCTTC.

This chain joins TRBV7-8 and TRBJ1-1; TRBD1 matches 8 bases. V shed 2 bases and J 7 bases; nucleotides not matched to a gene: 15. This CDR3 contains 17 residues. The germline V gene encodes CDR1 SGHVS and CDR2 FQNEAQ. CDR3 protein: CASSLRAGGSGMNEAFF. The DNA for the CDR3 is TGTGCCAGCAGCTTAAGGGCAGGGGGCTCTGGGATGAATGAAGCTTTCTTT. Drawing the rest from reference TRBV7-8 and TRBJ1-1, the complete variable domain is GAGVSQSPRYKVAKRGQDVALRCDPISGHVSLFWYQQALGQGPEFLTYFQNEAQLDKSGLPSDRFFAERPEGSVSTLKIQRTQQEDSAVYLCASSLRAGGSGMNEAFFGQGTRLTVV.

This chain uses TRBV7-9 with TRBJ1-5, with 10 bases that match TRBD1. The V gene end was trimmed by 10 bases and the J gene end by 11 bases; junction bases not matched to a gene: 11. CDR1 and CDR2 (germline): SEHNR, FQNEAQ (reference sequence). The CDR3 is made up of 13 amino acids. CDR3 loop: CATLRTGGTAQHF. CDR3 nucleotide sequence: TGTGCCACCCTAAGGACAGGGGGTACGGCCCAGCATTTT.

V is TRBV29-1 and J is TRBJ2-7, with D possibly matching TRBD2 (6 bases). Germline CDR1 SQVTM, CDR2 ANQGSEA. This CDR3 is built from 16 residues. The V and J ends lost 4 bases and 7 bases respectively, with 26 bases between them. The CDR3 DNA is TGCAGCGTTGTTCTAGCGAGAGCCCCTGGGGGTTATGAGCAGTACTTC. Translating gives CSVVLARAPGGYEQYF.